This T cell receptor beta chain was found in a study of human T cells and chemical hapten exposure. Study summary: Among samples, TCR yields varied mainly because of small differences in pooled library volume.

During construction of the library, unique molecular identifiers were attached to individual cDNA molecules for quantitative, reproducible TCR counting. TCRdb re-called the reads through MiXCR, storing one row per CDR3 protein. The data contain more than 100,000 distinct CDR3 sequences, 8.5% of them singletons. The study extracted total RNA from unfractionated whole blood. In germline, CDR1 is SEHNR, CDR2 FQNEAQ (reference sequence). The CDR3 runs 16 residues. V was clipped by 5 bases and J by 4 bases, with 18 bases between them. This clonotype was picked up many times. This receptor was identified in a human donor in good health. Some clones in this sample may be carry-over from other donors' samples. The V gene is TRBV7-9, the J gene TRBJ1-5; TRBD1 is a possible D gene (5 bases). Material for sequencing was whole blood. The CDR3 sequence: CASSAGPAGGNQPQHF. The DNA of the CDR3 is TGTGCCAGCAGCGCAGGCCCCGCCGGGGGAAATCAGCCCCAGCATTTT.